This T cell receptor (beta chain) is drawn from a study of siplizumab effects on memory and regulatory T cells. General study points: It was not possible to assign a naive or memory phenotype to roughly 80-96% of proliferating CD4+ or CD8+ clones. The drug siplizumab significantly decreased the alloreactive sequences that could be traced to unstimulated CD4+ memory cells. The average Treg-derived proportion among mappable alloreactive CD4+ clones was about 70% with siplizumab versus roughly 30% in controls.

The assay covered 95,000 to 100,000 TCR templates per sample. TCRdb's table, derived via immunoSEQ multiplex PCR, lists solely in-frame clones and lacks some. The table includes approximately 120,000 clones, about 93% detected once. A remark on this clone: Antigen: not known.

Germline-derived CDR1 and CDR2 are LNHNV and YYDKDF (reference sequence). The CDR3 contains 16 residues. Trimming shortened V by 0 bases and J by 0 bases, and 11 bases separated the two germline ends. Sequenced: non-Treg CD4+ T cells sorted from blood. The receptor was isolated from a human donor in good health. The V gene is TRBV15, the J gene TRBJ1-1; D is undetermined. The CDR3 DNA follows: TGTGCCACCAGCAGAGATCCGAGGACCTTGAACACTGAAGCTTTCTTT. This gives the protein CATSRDPRTLNTEAFF.